This TCR beta chain was sequenced during a study of shared clonotypes between healthy human individuals. The wider study: A few men and a couple of women, aged 18 to 49, were donors.

Study results and limitations: Larger estimated richness was generally recorded for naive subsets relative to memory subsets.

Per germline, CDR1 MDHEN and CDR2 SYDVKM. CDR3 size: 19 residues. Between the trimmed V and J ends, which lost 6 bases and 1 base, there was a span of 25 bases. As concerns this clone: Its antigen is not known.

Naive CD8 cells lacked CD45RO, underwent positive selection for CCR7 and left out terminally differentiated effector memory CD45RA+ cells. Replicate PCRs from sorted subsets contained roughly 190 ng DNA, which is roughly 30,000 T cell genomes. Using immunoSEQ multiplex PCR, the repertoire was profiled, and TCRdb retains in-frame clones only, with some absent. The repertoire holds approximately 2,000,000 clones, with just under 95% as singletons. What was sequenced was naive CD8+ T cells from PBMCs. This TCR was sampled from a man aged 18 to 35 in good health. Some clones in this sample may be carry-over from other donors' samples. The chain carries TRBV28 and TRBJ1-3; D is unresolved. The CDR3 region has the DNA TGTGCCAGCAGCCAAATAGGGCCTGCAGCACCTTTTTCTGGAAACACCATATATTTT. Translated, it gives CASSQIGPAAPFSGNTIYF.